Listed here is a single T cell receptor (beta chain). The sample belongs to a study of blood T cell repertoires in COVID-19. Study-wide background: Sites in the United States, Italy and Spain provided acute and convalescent COVID-19 samples. Nucleic acid was either cDNA or gDNA, and it came from T cells, B-cell-depleted T cells, or PBMCs.

The authors' processing: How many nucleated cells were present was estimated from reference gene primer amplification. Profiled with immunoSEQ multiplex PCR; TCRdb holds only in-frame clones, not every one. The V and J calls and clone size come from that table; D and trimming were worked out from the DNA. The sample lists around 120,000 clones; 80% to 90% were seen once. The CDR3 consists of 16 residues. The trim removed 5 bases at V and 7 bases at J, leaving 12 bases unmatched. Germline loops: CDR1 SGHRS, CDR2 YFSETQ. This clonotype was obtained from a woman in her 70s with acute or convalescent COVID-19. This chain connects TRBV5-1 to TRBJ1-4; TRBD1 agrees at 9 bases. Sequencing used peripheral blood. CDR3 region: CASSRPEQGAGEKLFF. CDR3 sequence (DNA): TGCGCCAGCAGTCGACCTGAACAGGGGGCGGGTGAAAAACTGTTTTTT.